The 9 T cell receptor beta chains below were found in one sample sequenced in a study of shared clonotypes between healthy human individuals. Repertoires were generated with immunoSEQ multiplex PCR, while TCRdb's copy carries only in-frame clones and drops some. Among over a million clones, around three quarters were seen once, and the ten largest hold approximately 0.5%. Sequenced material: memory CD4+ T cells from PBMCs. Subset indicated: CD45RA-negative fraction. These receptors were taken from a man younger than 35 in good health. Some clones in this sample may be carry-over from other donors' samples.

In this sample, this clone turned up once. V usage is TRBV7-2 and J usage is TRBJ2-5; 13 bases line up with TRBD2. Germline trimming cut 1 base from V and 2 bases from J; bases unmatched to any gene: 4. There are 17 residues in the CDR3. The germline gives CDR1 SGHTA, CDR2 FQGNSA. The CDR3 sequence: CASSLGPGLAGQETQYF. CDR3 nucleotides: TGTGCCAGCAGCTTAGGCCCGGGACTAGCGGGACAAGAGACCCAGTACTTC.

The chain uses TRBV19 and TRBJ1-3; no firm D call. CDR3 length equals 15 residues. Germline V gives CDR1 LNHDA, CDR2 SQIVND (reference sequence). V lost 6 bases and J lost 4, with 16 bases in between. Here the CDR3 DNA reads TGTGCCAGTAGCTTGCCCCGGGATTCGGGAAACACCATATATTTT. Translating gives CASSLPRDSGNTIYF.

V usage is TRBV9 and J usage is TRBJ2-1; 16 bases map to TRBD2. The CDR3 consists of 16 residues. Germline V gene data show CDR1 as SGDLS and CDR2 as YYNGEE. J gave up 7 bases and V 4 bases, and 5 bases lay outside the gene matches. CDR3 residues: CASSRGTSGRGNEQFF. The CDR3 nucleotides read TGTGCCAGCAGCAGAGGGACTAGCGGGAGGGGTAATGAGCAGTTCTTC.

The chain links TRBV5-1 to TRBJ2-1; D possibly matches TRBD1 or TRBD2 (5 bases each). CDR3 length: 13 amino acids. Looked up from germline, CDR1 is SGHRS and CDR2 is YFSETQ. V lost 4 bases and J 5 bases, leaving 10 bases between the germline ends. CDR3 residues: CASSVGRHNEQFF. CDR3 in DNA: TGCGCCAGCAGCGTGGGACGCCACAATGAGCAGTTCTTC. Filled out from reference TRBV5-1 and TRBJ2-1, the complete variable domain reads KAGVTQTPRYLIKTRGQQVTLSCSPISGHRSVSWYQQTPGQGLQFLFEYFSETQRNKGNFPGRFSGRQFSNSRSEMNVSTLELGDSALYLCASSVGRHNEQFFGPGTRLTVL.

V is TRBV30 and J is TRBJ2-3; weak D call: TRBD2 (5 bases). This CDR3 has 12 residues. Germline lookup yields CDR1 GTSNPN and CDR2 SVGIG (reference sequence). V lost 1 base to trimming and J lost 5 bases, with 7 bases between them. CDR3 residues: CAWSEREDTQYF. In nucleotides, the CDR3 is TGTGCCTGGAGTGAGAGGGAAGATACGCAGTATTTT.

In this sample, this clone turned up a few times. The chain has TRBV6-5 and TRBJ1-2; no firm D call. Trimming removed 5 bases from V and 8 bases from J, with 15 bases in between. The CDR3 extends over 13 amino acids. The germline CDR1 and CDR2 sequences are MNHEY and SVGAGI. This CDR3 reads CASSPDGRRGYTF. The CDR3, as DNA: TGTGCCAGCAGTCCTGACGGGCGAAGGGGCTACACCTTC.

This clone was seen many times. The chain has TRBV13 and TRBJ2-3; D is possibly TRBD2 (7 bases). CDR3 size: 16 residues. CDR1 PRHDT and CDR2 FYEKMQ come from the germline V gene (reference sequence). V dropped 2 bases and J dropped 2 bases, with 14 bases sitting between them. Here the CDR3 reads CASSLMGGRDTDTQYF. The CDR3 region has the DNA TGTGCCAGCAGCTTAATGGGGGGGCGCGACACAGATACGCAGTATTTT.

The chain couples TRBV19 to TRBJ1-5; TRBD1 might be the D (6 bases). Germline lookup yields CDR1 LNHDA and CDR2 SQIVND (reference sequence). This CDR3 is 17 amino acids long. V lost 5 bases and J 5 bases, leaving 22 bases between the germline ends. DNA of the CDR3: TGTGCCAGTAGTCCTCACCGAGGGGGGGGGCGCGATCAGCCCCAGCATTTT. Translating it yields CASSPHRGGGRDQPQHF.

This clone was seen just once. The rearrangement joins TRBV9 to TRBJ2-1; D gene uncertain. Trimming took 0 bases from V and 8 from J, leaving 12 bases between them. CDR3 length: 14 amino acids. Germline V gene data show CDR1 as SGDLS and CDR2 as YYNGEE. The CDR3 loop reads CASSVGVLIDEQFF. The DNA of the CDR3 is TGTGCCAGCAGCGTAGGAGTTTTGATCGATGAGCAGTTCTTC. The entire variable domain, with the rest obtained from reference TRBV9 and TRBJ2-1, is as follows: DSGVTQTPKHLITATGQRVTLRCSPRSGDLSVYWYQQSLDQGLQFLIQYYNGEERAKGNILERFSAQQFPDLHSELNLSSLELGDSALYFCASSVGVLIDEQFFGPGTRLTVL.